Sequencing of this T cell receptor beta chain was carried out in a study of T cells after posttransplantation cyclophosphamide. Whole-study results and caveats: Blood and skin or GI T cell repertoires showed limited TRB overlap. Recipient CMV seropositivity and CMV reactivation strongly tracked TRB clonality. Donor CD8+ memory clones often dominated recipient blood repertoires at later times.

Note on this clone: The antigen is unknown.

Generated by immunoSEQ multiplex PCR, the TCRdb table keeps only in-frame clones and is missing some. This sample carries 8,000 to 10,000 clones, none of them present only once. Cyclophosphamide on days +3 and +4 followed busulfan-fludarabine conditioning and a marrow graft. Germline CDR1 and CDR2: SGHAT and FQNNGV. Trimming stripped 4 bases from V and 6 bases from J, with 12 bases between. This CDR3 spans 13 amino acids. The TCR comes from a male patient between 50 and 60 years old who received an allogeneic stem cell transplant from a related donor and was CMV-positive. The graft donor may have given rise to some T cells. This specimen consisted of PBMCs, obtained roughly 350 days after allogeneic stem cell transplant with posttransplant cyclophosphamide. The chain carries TRBV11-2 and TRBJ1-1; D is perhaps TRBD1 (6 bases). In nucleotides, the CDR3 is TGTGCCAGCAGCTCGGCTCGGACAGCTGAAGCTTTCTTT. Its protein product is CASSSARTAEAFF.